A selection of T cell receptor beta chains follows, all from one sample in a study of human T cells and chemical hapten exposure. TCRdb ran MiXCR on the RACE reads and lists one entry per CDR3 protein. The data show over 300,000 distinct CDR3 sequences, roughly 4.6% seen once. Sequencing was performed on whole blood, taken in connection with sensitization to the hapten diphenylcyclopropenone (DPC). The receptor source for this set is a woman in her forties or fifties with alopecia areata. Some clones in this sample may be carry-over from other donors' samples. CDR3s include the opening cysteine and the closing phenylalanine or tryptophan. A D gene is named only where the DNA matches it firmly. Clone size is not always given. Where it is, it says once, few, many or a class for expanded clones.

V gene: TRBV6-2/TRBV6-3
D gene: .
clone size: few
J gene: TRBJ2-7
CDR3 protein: CASSYPSEQYF
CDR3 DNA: TGTGCCAGCAGTTACCCCTCCGAGCAGTACTTC

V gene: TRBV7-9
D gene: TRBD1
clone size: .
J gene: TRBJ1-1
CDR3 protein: CASSLRRITGADTEAFF
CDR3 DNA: TGTGCCAGCAGCCTTAGGAGGATTACAGGGGCCGACACTGAAGCTTTCTTT

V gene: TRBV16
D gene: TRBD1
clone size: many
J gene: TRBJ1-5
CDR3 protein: CASSQPDRERGQPQHF
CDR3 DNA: TGTGCCAGCAGCCAACCGGACAGGGAGAGAGGTCAGCCCCAGCATTTT

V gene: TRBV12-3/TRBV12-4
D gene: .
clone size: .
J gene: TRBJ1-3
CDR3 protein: CASRGLGSGNTIYF
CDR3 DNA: TGTGCCAGCAGAGGGTTGGGTAGCGGAAACACCATATATTTT

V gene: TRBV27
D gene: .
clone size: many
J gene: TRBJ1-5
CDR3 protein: CASRPGLSNQPQHF
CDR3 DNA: TGTGCCAGCAGACCTGGACTTAGCAATCAGCCCCAGCATTTT

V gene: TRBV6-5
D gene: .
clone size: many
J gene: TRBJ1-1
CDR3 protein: CASSSRTSGTEAFF
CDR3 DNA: TGTGCCAGCAGTTCCAGGACCTCCGGGACTGAAGCTTTCTTT

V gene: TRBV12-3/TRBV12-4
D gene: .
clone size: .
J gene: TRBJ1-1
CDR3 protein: CASRDTGQTFTEAFF
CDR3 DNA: TGTGCCAGCAGGGATACGGGCCAGACATTCACTGAAGCTTTCTTT

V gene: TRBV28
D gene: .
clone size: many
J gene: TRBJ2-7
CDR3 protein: CASSSVSRTGFWNYEQYF
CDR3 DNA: TGTGCCAGCAGTTCGGTATCCCGGACGGGGTTCTGGAACTACGAGCAGTACTTC

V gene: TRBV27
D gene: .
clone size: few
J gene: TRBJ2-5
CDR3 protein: CASSSRGSEFIGPQYF
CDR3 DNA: TGTGCCAGCAGTTCAAGGGGGTCGGAATTTATAGGGCCCCAGTACTTC

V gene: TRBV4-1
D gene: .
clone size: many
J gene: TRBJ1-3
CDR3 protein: CASSQAGRADTIYF
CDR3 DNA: TGCGCCAGCAGCCAAGCGGGCAGGGCCGACACCATATATTTT

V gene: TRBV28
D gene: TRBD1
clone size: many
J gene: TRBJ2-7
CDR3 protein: CASSSPGTVTYEQYF
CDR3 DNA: TGTGCCAGCAGTTCCCCCGGGACAGTGACCTACGAGCAGTACTTC

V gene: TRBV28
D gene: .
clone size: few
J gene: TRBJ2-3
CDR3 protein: CASTMNGAGTSTDTQYF
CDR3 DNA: TGTGCCAGCACCATGAATGGGGCCGGGACTAGCACAGATACGCAGTATTTT

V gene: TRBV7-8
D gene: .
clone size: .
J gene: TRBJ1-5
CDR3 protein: CASSLGRQGGSQPQHF
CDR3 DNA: TGTGCCAGCAGCTTAGGACGCCAGGGCGGCAGTCAGCCCCAGCATTTT

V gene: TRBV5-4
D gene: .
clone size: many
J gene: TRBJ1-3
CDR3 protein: CASSYGTARNTIYF
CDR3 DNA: TGTGCCAGCAGCTACGGGACGGCGAGAAACACCATATATTTT

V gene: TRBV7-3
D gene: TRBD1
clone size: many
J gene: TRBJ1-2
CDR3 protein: CASSLDGQGGGYTF
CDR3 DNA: TGTGCCAGCAGCTTAGATGGACAGGGTGGTGGCTACACCTTC

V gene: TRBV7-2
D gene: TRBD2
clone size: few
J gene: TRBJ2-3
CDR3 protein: CASSPPTSVSTDTQYF
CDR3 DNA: TGTGCCAGCAGCCCCCCGACTAGCGTTAGCACAGATACGCAGTATTTT

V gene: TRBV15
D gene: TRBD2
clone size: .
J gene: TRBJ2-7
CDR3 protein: CATSGGGTYEQYF
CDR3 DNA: TGTGCCACCAGCGGCGGGGGTACCTACGAGCAGTACTTC

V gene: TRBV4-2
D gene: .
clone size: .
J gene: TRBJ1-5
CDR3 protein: CASSHDLEGNQPQHF
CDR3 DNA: TGTGCCAGCAGCCACGACTTGGAAGGCAATCAGCCCCAGCATTTT

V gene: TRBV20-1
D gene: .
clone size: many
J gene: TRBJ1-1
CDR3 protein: CSAVGGRDSMNTEAFF
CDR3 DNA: TGCAGTGCCGTGGGAGGACGGGATTCCATGAACACTGAAGCTTTCTTT

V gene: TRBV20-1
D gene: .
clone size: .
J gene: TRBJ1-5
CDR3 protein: CSARPTLGGQPQHF
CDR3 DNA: TGCAGTGCTAGACCGACCCTTGGGGGGCAGCCCCAGCATTTT

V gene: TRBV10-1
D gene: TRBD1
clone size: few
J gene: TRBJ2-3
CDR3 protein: CASSDPRTDRGLDTQYF
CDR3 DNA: TGCGCCAGCAGTGACCCCCGCACAGACAGGGGGTTGGATACGCAGTATTTT

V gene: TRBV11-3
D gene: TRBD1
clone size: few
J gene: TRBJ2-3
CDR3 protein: CASSPRGTVTDTQYF
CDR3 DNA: TGTGCCAGCAGCCCTCGTGGGACAGTCACAGATACGCAGTATTTT

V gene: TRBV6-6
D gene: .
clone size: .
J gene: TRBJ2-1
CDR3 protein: CASSLAGLQFF
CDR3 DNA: TGTGCCAGCAGTTTGGCGGGATTGCAGTTCTTC

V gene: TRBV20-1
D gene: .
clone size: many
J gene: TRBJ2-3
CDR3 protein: CSARGNGRDTQYF
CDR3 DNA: TGCAGTGCTAGAGGAAATGGTCGGGATACGCAGTATTTT

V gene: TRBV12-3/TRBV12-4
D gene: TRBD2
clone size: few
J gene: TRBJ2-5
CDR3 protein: CASSLGGGLAVQETQYF
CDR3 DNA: TGTGCCAGCAGTTTAGGGGGTGGACTAGCGGTCCAAGAGACCCAGTACTTC

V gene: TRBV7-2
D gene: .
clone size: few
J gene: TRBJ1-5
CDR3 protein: CASSLELDQPQHF
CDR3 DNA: TGTGCCAGCAGCTTAGAACTTGATCAGCCCCAGCATTTT

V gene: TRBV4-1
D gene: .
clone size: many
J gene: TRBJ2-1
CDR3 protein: CASSQESHNEQFF
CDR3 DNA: TGCGCCAGCAGCCAAGAGAGCCACAATGAGCAGTTCTTC

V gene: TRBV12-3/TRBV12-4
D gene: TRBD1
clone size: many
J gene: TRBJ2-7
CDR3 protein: CASSSTPGTGGSEQYF
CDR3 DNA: TGTGCCAGCAGTTCCACTCCCGGGACAGGGGGTTCCGAGCAGTACTTC

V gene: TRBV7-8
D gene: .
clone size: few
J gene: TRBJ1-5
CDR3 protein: CASSLGGQQSNQPQHF
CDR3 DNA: TGTGCCAGCAGCTTAGGGGGACAACAGAGCAATCAGCCCCAGCATTTT

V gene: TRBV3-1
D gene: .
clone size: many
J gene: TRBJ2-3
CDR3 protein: CASSQGVNTQYF
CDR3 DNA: TGTGCCAGCAGCCAAGGGGTGAATACGCAGTATTTT

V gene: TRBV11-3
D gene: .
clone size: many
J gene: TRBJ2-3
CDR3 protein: CASSTAVLNTDTQYF
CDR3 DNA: TGTGCCAGCAGCACTGCGGTATTAAACACAGATACGCAGTATTTT

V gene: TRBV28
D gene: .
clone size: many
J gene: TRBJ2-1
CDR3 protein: CASVISGGAHNEQFF
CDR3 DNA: TGTGCCAGCGTGATAAGCGGAGGGGCCCACAATGAGCAGTTCTTC

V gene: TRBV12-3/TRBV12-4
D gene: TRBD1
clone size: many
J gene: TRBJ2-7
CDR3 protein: CASRAGTGPYEQYF
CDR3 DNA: TGTGCCAGCAGAGCCGGGACAGGGCCCTACGAGCAGTACTTC

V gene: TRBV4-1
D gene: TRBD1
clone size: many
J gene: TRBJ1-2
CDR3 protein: CASSQEGQQYYGYTF
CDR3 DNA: TGCGCCAGCAGCCAAGAGGGACAGCAGTACTATGGCTACACCTTC

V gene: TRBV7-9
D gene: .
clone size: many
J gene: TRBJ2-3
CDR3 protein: CASSPFGGASDTQYF
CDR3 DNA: TGTGCCAGCAGCCCCTTTGGCGGGGCGTCAGATACGCAGTATTTT

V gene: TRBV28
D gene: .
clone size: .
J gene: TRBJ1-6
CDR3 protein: CASSLRGVPYNSPLHF
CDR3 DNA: TGTGCCAGCAGTTTAAGAGGAGTACCCTATAATTCACCCCTCCACTTT

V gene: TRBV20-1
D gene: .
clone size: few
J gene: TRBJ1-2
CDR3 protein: CSATPGGYGYTF
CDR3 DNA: TGCAGTGCTACTCCCGGGGGCTATGGCTACACCTTC

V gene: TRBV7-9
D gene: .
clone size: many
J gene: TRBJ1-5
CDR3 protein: CASSSPTVNQPQHF
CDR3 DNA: TGTGCCAGCAGCTCCCCGACAGTGAATCAGCCCCAGCATTTT

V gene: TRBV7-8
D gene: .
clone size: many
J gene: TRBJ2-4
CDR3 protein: CASSVLAGGAKNIQYF
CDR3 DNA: TGTGCCAGCAGCGTTTTGGCAGGCGGGGCCAAAAACATTCAGTACTTC

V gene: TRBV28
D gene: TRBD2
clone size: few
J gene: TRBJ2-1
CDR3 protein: CASGRLAGMYEQFF
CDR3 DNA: TGTGCCAGCGGGAGACTAGCGGGAATGTATGAGCAGTTCTTC

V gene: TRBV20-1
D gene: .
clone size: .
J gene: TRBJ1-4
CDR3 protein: CSALPGSTTNEKLFF
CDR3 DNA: TGCAGTGCTCTACCGGGCTCCACGACTAATGAAAAACTGTTTTTT

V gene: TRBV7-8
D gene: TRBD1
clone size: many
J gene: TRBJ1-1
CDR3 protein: CASSLDPLGQGGTEAFF
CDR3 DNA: TGTGCCAGCAGCTTAGATCCCCTTGGACAGGGGGGCACTGAAGCTTTCTTT

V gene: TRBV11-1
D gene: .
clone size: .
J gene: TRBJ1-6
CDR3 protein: CASSLVADDSPLHF
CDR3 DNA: TGTGCCAGCAGCTTAGTGGCGGACGATTCACCCCTCCACTTT

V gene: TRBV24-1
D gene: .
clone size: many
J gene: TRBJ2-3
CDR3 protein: CATSEDSTDTQYF
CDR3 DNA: TGTGCCACCAGTGAGGACAGCACAGATACGCAGTATTTT

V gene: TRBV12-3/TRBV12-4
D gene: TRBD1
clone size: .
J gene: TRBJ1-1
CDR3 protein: CASSLWTGVPNTEAFF
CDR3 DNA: TGTGCCAGCAGCCTTTGGACAGGGGTCCCGAACACTGAAGCTTTCTTT

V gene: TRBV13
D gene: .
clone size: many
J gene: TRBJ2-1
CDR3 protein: CASSQDGYFSYNEQFF
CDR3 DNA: TGTGCCAGCAGCCAGGACGGGTACTTCTCCTACAATGAGCAGTTCTTC

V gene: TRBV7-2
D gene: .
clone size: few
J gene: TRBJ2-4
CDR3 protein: CASSLVGEDIQYF
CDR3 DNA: TGTGCCAGCAGCTTAGTCGGAGAGGACATTCAGTACTTC

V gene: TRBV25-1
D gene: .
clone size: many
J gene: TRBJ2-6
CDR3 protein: CASSEYGANVLTF
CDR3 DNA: TGTGCCAGCAGTGAATATGGGGCCAACGTCCTGACTTTC

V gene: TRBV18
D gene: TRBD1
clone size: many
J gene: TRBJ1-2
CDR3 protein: CASSRGQGYGYTF
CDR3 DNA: TGTGCCAGCTCGCGGGGACAGGGGTATGGCTACACCTTC

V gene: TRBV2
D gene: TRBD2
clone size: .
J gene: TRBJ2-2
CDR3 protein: CASSELAGTGELFF
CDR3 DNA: TGTGCCAGCAGTGAATTAGCGGGAACCGGGGAGCTGTTTTTT

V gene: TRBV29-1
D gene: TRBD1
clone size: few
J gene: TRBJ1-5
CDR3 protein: CSVGTGVDQPQHF
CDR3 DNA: TGCAGCGTCGGGACAGGGGTGGATCAGCCCCAGCATTTT